This TCR beta chain was identified in a study of regulatory T cells in long-lasting Graves disease. Across the study: Graves' patients (newly diagnosed) had been on antithyroid drugs under 3 months. Notes on the study in general: Persistent disease exhibited a predilection for TRBV28, TRBJ1-2 and TRBJ2-5.

In building TCR beta libraries, iRepertoire HTBI primers were used together with Arm-PCR of CDR3 regions. MiXCR, run by TCRdb on the multiplex PCR reads, gives a single entry per CDR3 protein. The sample lists about 470,000 distinct CDR3 sequences, under 15% seen once, with 16% in the top ten. Time point specified: newly diagnosed GD, antithyroid drugs for less than 3 months. Construction of the TCR library relied on RNA isolated from PBMCs. This clonotype appeared many times. Its matching antigen is unknown. The CDR3 has 11 residues. From germline, CDR1 is DFQATT and CDR2 SNEGSKA (reference sequence). Trimming cost V 5 bases and J 6 bases, with 8 bases left between them. These data were also reused for a study on T cells in Graves' hyperthyroidism and ophthalmopathy. Per that paper: A set of HTBI primers served as the primers for a first-round RT-PCR of the TCR CDR3.

The source material was peripheral blood mononuclear cells (PBMCs), sampled at new diagnosis, from a patient treated with antithyroid drugs. This clonotype was obtained from a woman aged 25 to 39 with Graves disease. This sequence joins TRBV20-1 and TRBJ2-1, with D possibly matching TRBD2 (5 bases). This CDR3 reads CSAERVNEQFF. As DNA, the CDR3 is TGCAGTGCTGAGAGGGTCAATGAGCAGTTCTTC.